This TCR beta chain was recovered during a study of shared clonotypes between healthy human individuals. Looking at the study overall: Three CD4 naive, three CD4 memory, two CD8 naive and one CD8 memory plate were used per donor. Study outcomes and limitations: The naive CD4 repertoires of a few donors were compared, and approximately 4.5% of clonotypes were shared.

CD4+ cell separation produced CD45RA+ naive and CD45RA-negative memory subsets. On this clone: Its antigen is unidentified.

Germline V lookup: CDR1 MNHNS, CDR2 SASEGT. The CDR3 runs 15 residues. J gave up 3 bases and V 6 bases, and 3 bases lay outside the gene matches. Libraries were prepared by immunoSEQ multiplex PCR; TCRdb keeps only in-frame clonotypes and omits some of them. Of 2 million to 3 million clones listed, 90% to 95% are singletons. The receptor comes from a young man in good health. V and J are TRBV6-1 and TRBJ2-1; 12 bases map to TRBD2. The source material was naive CD4+ T cells sorted from blood. Subset of the sample: CD45RA+ positively selected. This chain's CDR3 is CASRGGLAGYNEQFF. CDR3 sequence (DNA): TGTGCCAGCAGGGGGGGACTAGCGGGCTACAATGAGCAGTTCTTC.